One T cell receptor beta chain is described in this entry. What it binds is not known. This record comes from a study of cytomegalovirus exposure and HLA in healthy donors. The CDR3 is made up of 16 amino acids. Study-wide findings and caveats: Some public TCRs appeared in many individuals, while most sequences were rare. The classifier reportedly diagnosed cytomegalovirus status with high specificity and sensitivity.

Sequencing used immunoSEQ multiplex PCR; TCRdb keeps in-frame clones, though not all of them. The sample carries more than 110,000 clones, about 94% recorded once. The donors were members of the validation cohort, which comprised 120 subjects and was separate from the first cohort of some 680 subjects. The rearrangement joins TRBV12-2 to TRBJ2-2; the D segment call TRBD2 is taken from the table without a DNA check. TRBV12-2 is listed as a pseudogene. This clonotype was sampled from a man aged 18 to 30 in good health and CMV-seropositive. The sample comprised PBMCs. CDR3 in DNA: TGTGCAAGTCGCTTAGGACTAGCGGGAGCCACCGGGGAGCTGTTTTTT. Its protein is CASRLGLAGATGELFF.